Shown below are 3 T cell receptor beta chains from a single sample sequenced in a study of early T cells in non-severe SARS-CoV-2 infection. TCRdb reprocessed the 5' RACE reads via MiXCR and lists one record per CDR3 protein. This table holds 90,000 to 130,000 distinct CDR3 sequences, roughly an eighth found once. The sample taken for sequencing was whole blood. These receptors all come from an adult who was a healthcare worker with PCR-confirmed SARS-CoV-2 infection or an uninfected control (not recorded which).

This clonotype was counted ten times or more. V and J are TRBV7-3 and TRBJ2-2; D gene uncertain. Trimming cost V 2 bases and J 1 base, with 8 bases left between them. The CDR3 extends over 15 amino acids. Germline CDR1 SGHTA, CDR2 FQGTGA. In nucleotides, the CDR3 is TGTGCCAGCAGCTTACTTCATGGGAACACCGGGGAGCTGTTTTTT. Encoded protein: CASSLLHGNTGELFF.

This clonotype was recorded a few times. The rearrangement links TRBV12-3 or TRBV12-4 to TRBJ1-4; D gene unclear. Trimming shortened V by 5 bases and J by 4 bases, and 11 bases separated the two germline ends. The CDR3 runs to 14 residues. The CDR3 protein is CASSPQTGNEKLFF. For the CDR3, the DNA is TGTGCCAGCAGTCCCCAGACGGGTAATGAAAAACTGTTTTTT.

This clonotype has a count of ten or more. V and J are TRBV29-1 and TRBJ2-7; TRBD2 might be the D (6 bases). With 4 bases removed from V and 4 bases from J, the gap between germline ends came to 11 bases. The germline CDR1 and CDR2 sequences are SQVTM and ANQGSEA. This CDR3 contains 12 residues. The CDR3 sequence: CSVGGGGYEQYF. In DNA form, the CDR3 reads TGCAGCGTTGGGGGTGGAGGGTACGAGCAGTACTTC.